This TCR beta chain was recovered during a study of CD8 T cells in ankylosing spondylitis. Points from the study as a whole: Ankylosing spondylitis blood appeared to be characterized by a TCR beta motif of 7 to 9 highly homologous variants.

Germline V gives CDR1 WSHSY, CDR2 SAAADI. This CDR3 region has 14 residues. The V gene lost 0 bases and the J gene lost 7 bases, with 9 bases spanning the gap. This clonotype was detected only a few times. The target antigen is unknown. TCRdb itself ran the 5' RACE reads through MiXCR, one entry per CDR3 protein. The data show about 240,000 distinct CDR3 sequences, with more than 20% seen just once and roughly 0.67% held by the top ten. This receptor was obtained from a male donor with ankylosing spondylitis or in good health (not recorded which). The specimen sequenced was blood, either unsorted or a sorted T cell fraction (not recorded which). This chain uses TRBV10-2 with TRBJ2-2, with a tentative D call TRBD2 (5 bases). CDR3 in amino acids: CASSESGGGGELFF. CDR3 nucleotide sequence: TGCGCCAGCAGTGAGTCCGGAGGTGGCGGGGAGCTGTTTTTT.